A selection of T cell receptor beta chains follows, all from one sample in a study of blood T cell repertoires in COVID-19. Using immunoSEQ multiplex PCR, the repertoire was profiled, and TCRdb retains in-frame clones only, with some absent. The sample consists of 97,000 or so clones, approximately 86% of them appearing once. Sequencing was carried out using peripheral blood. All receptors come from a man over 45 with active or convalescent COVID-19. The CDR3 runs from the conserved cysteine through the conserved F or W. The order of the fields is J gene, clone size, V gene, D gene, CDR3 DNA, CDR3 protein. The D gene is left open where the match is weak. Clone size, where shown, is once, few, many, or a class for clones that have expanded.

TRBJ1-4 | . | TRBV9 | TRBD1 | TGTGCCAGCAGCCCAGGGGGCGCGGGGGCCAGGGAAAAACTGTTTTTT | CASSPGGAGAREKLFF
TRBJ2-1 | . | TRBV6-1 | TRBD1 | TGTGCCAGCAGTGAAGACAGGGGTGAGCAGTTCTTC | CASSEDRGEQFF
TRBJ1-2 | . | TRBV24-1 | . | TGTGCCACCAGTGAACCAGTCTATGGCTACACCTTC | CATSEPVYGYTF
TRBJ2-5 | . | TRBV18 | . | TGTGCCAGCTCACCGAGGGGGAGGGGCCGTGGAGAGACCCAGTACTTC | CASSPRGRGRGETQYF
TRBJ2-5 | . | TRBV18 | . | TGTGCCAGCTCACGAGGGAAAGAGACCCAGTACTTC | CASSRGKETQYF
TRBJ2-7 | . | TRBV3-1/TRBV3-2 | TRBD1 | TGTGCCAGCAGCCGGGGACAGGTGGGGATCGAGCAGTACTTC | CASSRGQVGIEQYF
TRBJ1-2 | . | TRBV27 | . | TGTGCCAGCGGGAGGCCGGGACGGCCCTATGGCTACACCTTC | CASGRPGRPYGYTF
TRBJ1-2 | . | TRBV24-1 | . | TGTGCCACCAGCGAGGGCTATGGCTACACCTTC | CATSEGYGYTF
TRBJ2-5 | . | TRBV28 | TRBD1 | TGTGCCAGCAGAGGACAGGGTAGGCAAGAGACCCAGTACTTC | CASRGQGRQETQYF
TRBJ2-3 | once | TRBV4-1 | TRBD2 | TGCGCCAGCAGCCATGCAGCGGGGGGCCCCACAGATACGCAGTATTTT | CASSHAAGGPTDTQYF
TRBJ1-2 | . | TRBV3-1/TRBV3-2 | . | TGTGCCAGCAGCCTCGGAGGGACGGGCTACACCTTC | CASSLGGTGYTF
TRBJ2-3 | . | TRBV5-1 | TRBD2 | TGCGCCAGCAGCAGCGGGACTTTAAGCACAGATACGCAGTATTTT | CASSSGTLSTDTQYF
TRBJ1-4 | . | TRBV5-4 | . | TGTGCCAGCAGTTCCGAGGTGGGAAAACTGTTTTTT | CASSSEVGKLFF
TRBJ2-2 | . | TRBV14 | . | TGTGCCAGCAGCCGTCAAGAGGGGGTCGGCACCGGGGAGCTGTTTTTT | CASSRQEGVGTGELFF
TRBJ2-3 | . | TRBV7-9 | . | TGTGCCAGCAGCTTGGGCAGGGACACAGATACGCAGTATTTT | CASSLGRDTDTQYF
TRBJ2-7 | . | TRBV6-5 | TRBD2 | TGTGCCAGCATTTTAACTAGCGGGGGCTCCTACGAGCAGTACTTC | CASILTSGGSYEQYF
TRBJ1-3 | . | TRBV10-3 | . | TGTGCCAGTTCAGGTGATGCTGGAAACACCATATATTTT | CASSGDAGNTIYF
TRBJ1-6 | . | TRBV5-6 | . | TGTGCCAGCAGCTTCCGGGAGCTTAATTCACCCCTCCACTTT | CASSFRELNSPLHF
TRBJ1-4 | . | TRBV21-1 | . | TGTGCCAGCAAGAGAGGGACAGGGTGGGGAGAAAAACTGTTTTTT | CASKRGTGWGEKLFF
TRBJ1-5 | . | TRBV6-6 | TRBD1 | TGTGCCAGCAGTTACTCAGGACAGGGGGAGGGACAGCCCCAGCATTTT | CASSYSGQGEGQPQHF
TRBJ1-6 | . | TRBV2 | . | TGTGCCAGCAGTGAATCGGCGGCAGGGAATAATTCACCCCTCCACTTT | CASSESAAGNNSPLHF
TRBJ2-7 | . | TRBV7-9 | . | TGTGCCAGCAGCTTAGACGGTCCCTACGAGCAGTACTTC | CASSLDGPYEQYF
TRBJ1-5 | . | TRBV6-4 | . | TGTGCCAGCAGTCTTTTACAGGGTCAGCCCCAGCATTTT | CASSLLQGQPQHF
TRBJ1-4 | once | TRBV2 | TRBD1 | TGTGCCAGCAGCGCACAAGGGGGCATGAATGAAAAACTGTTTTTT | CASSAQGGMNEKLFF
TRBJ1-2 | once | TRBV6-2/TRBV6-3 | TRBD1 | TGTGCCAGCAGTTTTCAATCGGGACAGACCTATGGCTACACCTTC | CASSFQSGQTYGYTF
TRBJ1-6 | . | TRBV7-2 | . | TGTGCCAGCAGCTTAGAAGTTACCCTACTAGCCAATTCACCCCTCCACTTT | CASSLEVTLLANSPLHF
TRBJ2-5 | . | TRBV9 | TRBD2 | TGTGCCAGCAGCGTAGTTCCTAGCGGGGGGGAGACCCAGTACTTC | CASSVVPSGGETQYF
TRBJ1-2 | . | TRBV10-3 | . | TGTGCCATCAGTGGTCAGGATAACTATGGCTACACCTTC | CAISGQDNYGYTF
TRBJ1-1 | . | TRBV4-1 | . | TGCGCCAGCAGCCCCAACGCCGGGGGTTTATGGACTGAAGCTTTCTTT | CASSPNAGGLWTEAFF
TRBJ2-1 | . | TRBV4-1 | TRBD2 | TGCGCCAGCAGCAAAACGACTAGCGGTGACTACAATGAGCAGTTCTTC | CASSKTTSGDYNEQFF
TRBJ2-2 | . | TRBV28 | TRBD2 | TGTGCCAGCAGGACACTAGCGGGGGGTAACACCGGGGAGCTGTTTTTT | CASRTLAGGNTGELFF
TRBJ1-2 | . | TRBV27 | . | TGTGCCAGCAGTTTACCGTCCCGGGACAAAGTAGCCGGCTACACCTTC | CASSLPSRDKVAGYTF
TRBJ1-1 | . | TRBV9 | . | TGTGCCAGCAGCGTAAACGCCCGGACTGAAGCTTTCTTT | CASSVNARTEAFF
TRBJ1-6 | . | TRBV7-2 | . | TGTGCCAGCAGATCGGATGGACTGAATTCACCCCTCCACTTT | CASRSDGLNSPLHF
TRBJ2-2 | . | TRBV9 | . | TGTGCCAGCAGACCGGACCGGGACACACTGAACACCGGGGAGCTGTTTTTT | CASRPDRDTLNTGELFF
TRBJ2-1 | . | TRBV7-8 | . | TGTGCCAGCAGCCCAACAGAACTCCCCTACAATGAGCAGTTCTTC | CASSPTELPYNEQFF
TRBJ2-3 | . | TRBV5-4 | . | TGTGCCAGCAGCTCCGGGACTCCGAACACAGATACGCAGTATTTT | CASSSGTPNTDTQYF
TRBJ2-5 | . | TRBV19 | . | TGTGCCAGTAGTATCGGCGGAAGGGAGACCCAGTACTTC | CASSIGGRETQYF
TRBJ1-3 | . | TRBV7-6 | . | TGTGCCAGCAGCTTAGTGCCGGGGGGGAGCTCTGGAAACACCATATATTTT | CASSLVPGGSSGNTIYF
TRBJ1-2 | . | TRBV28 | . | TGTGCCAGCAGTTCGGGTCTCGCTAACTATGGCTACACCTTC | CASSSGLANYGYTF
TRBJ2-2 | . | TRBV28 | TRBD2 | TGTGCCAGCAGACCTGGACTAGCGGGGCTCACCGGGGAGCTGTTTTTT | CASRPGLAGLTGELFF
TRBJ1-3 | few | TRBV3-1/TRBV3-2 | . | TGTGCCAGCAGCCAAGATCCGGGATTCTCTGGAAACACCATATATTTT | CASSQDPGFSGNTIYF
TRBJ1-2 | . | TRBV19 | . | TGTGCCAGTACTTCAGGGGCGAGGGGCTACACCTTC | CASTSGARGYTF
TRBJ1-2 | . | TRBV6-4 | . | TGTGCCAGCAGTGAAGTCGGGGGGGCGGCTGGCTACACCTTC | CASSEVGGAAGYTF
TRBJ1-5 | few | TRBV29-1 | TRBD1 | TGCAGCGTGTTGATACAGGGGAATCAGCCCCAGCATTTT | CSVLIQGNQPQHF
TRBJ2-1 | . | TRBV7-8 | TRBD1 | TGTGCCAGCAGCTTAGTACAGGGGGAATACAATGAGCAGTTCTTC | CASSLVQGEYNEQFF
TRBJ2-7 | . | TRBV7-2 | . | TGTGCCAGCAGCCCCGGGCAGGGTCCGGGCGAGCAGTACTTC | CASSPGQGPGEQYF
TRBJ2-5 | . | TRBV6-5 | . | TGTGCCAGCAGTACCGGGAGAAAAGAGACCCAGTACTTC | CASSTGRKETQYF
TRBJ2-3 | . | TRBV19 | . | TGTGCCAGTAGTATAGGCACCCGAGGGAGCACAGATACGCAGTATTTT | CASSIGTRGSTDTQYF
TRBJ2-2 | . | TRBV6-6 | TRBD1 | TGTGCCAGCAGTTATGACAGGGCCGGGGAGCTGTTTTTT | CASSYDRAGELFF
TRBJ1-2 | . | TRBV28 | . | TGTGCCAGCAGTTTACCCCTCCGGGGGGACGATGGCTACACCTTC | CASSLPLRGDDGYTF
TRBJ2-2 | . | TRBV9 | TRBD2 | TGTGCCAGCAGCCCACGGTCAGTAGCGGGGTTGAACACCGGGGAGCTGTTTTTT | CASSPRSVAGLNTGELFF
TRBJ2-2 | . | TRBV21-1 | . | TGTGCCAGCGCCGGGACTAGCAAAACCGGGGAGCTGTTTTTT | CASAGTSKTGELFF